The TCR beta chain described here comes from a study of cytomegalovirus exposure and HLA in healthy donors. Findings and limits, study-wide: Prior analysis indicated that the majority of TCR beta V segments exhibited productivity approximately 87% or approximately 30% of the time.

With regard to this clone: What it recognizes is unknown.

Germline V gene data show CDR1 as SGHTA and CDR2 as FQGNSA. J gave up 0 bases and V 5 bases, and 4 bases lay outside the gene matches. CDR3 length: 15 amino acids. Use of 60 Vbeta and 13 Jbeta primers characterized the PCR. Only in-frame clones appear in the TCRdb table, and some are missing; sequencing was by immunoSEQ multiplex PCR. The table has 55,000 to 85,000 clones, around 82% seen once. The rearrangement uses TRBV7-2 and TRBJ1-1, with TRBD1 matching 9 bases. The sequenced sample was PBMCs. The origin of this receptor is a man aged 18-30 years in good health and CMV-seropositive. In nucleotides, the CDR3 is TGTGCCAGCAGCCCAACAGGGGGCATGAACACTGAAGCTTTCTTT. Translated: CASSPTGGMNTEAFF.